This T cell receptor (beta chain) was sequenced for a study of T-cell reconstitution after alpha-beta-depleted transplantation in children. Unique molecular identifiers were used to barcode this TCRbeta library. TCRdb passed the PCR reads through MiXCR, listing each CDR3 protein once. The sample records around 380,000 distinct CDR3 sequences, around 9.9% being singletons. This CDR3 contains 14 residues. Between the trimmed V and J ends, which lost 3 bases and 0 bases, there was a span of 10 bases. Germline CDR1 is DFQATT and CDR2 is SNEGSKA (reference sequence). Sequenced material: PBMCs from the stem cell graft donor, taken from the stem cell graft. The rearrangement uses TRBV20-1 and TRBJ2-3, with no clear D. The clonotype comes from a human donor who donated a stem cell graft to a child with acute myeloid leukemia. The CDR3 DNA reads TGCAGTGCTAGTACAGCAACTAGCACAGATACGCAGTATTTT. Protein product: CSASTATSTDTQYF.